Presented here are 16 T cell receptor beta chains from one specimen sequenced in a study of blood T cell repertoires in COVID-19. Generated by immunoSEQ multiplex PCR, the TCRdb table keeps only in-frame clones and is missing some. The sample yields over 150,000 clones, 65% to 85% seen once. Sequencing input: peripheral blood. The receptor set was obtained from a woman of 80 years or more with active or convalescent COVID-19.

The genes are TRBV16 and TRBJ2-7; 9 bases align to TRBD1. The CDR3 length is 15 residues. Germline CDR1 and CDR2: KGHSY and FQNENV. With V trimmed by 8 bases and J by 0 bases, 8 bases remained unmatched. The CDR3 DNA reads TGTGCCAGCGGTCACGGGGACAGGGCCTCCTACGAGCAGTACTTC. It encodes CASGHGDRASYEQYF.

Only one count was recorded for this clone. The chain employs TRBV10-3 and TRBJ1-2; weak D call: TRBD1 (6 bases). Trimming shortened V by 6 bases and J by 4 bases, and 15 bases separated the two germline ends. The CDR3 is 14 amino acids. Germline V lookup: CDR1 ENHRY, CDR2 SYGVKD. The CDR3, as DNA: TGTGCCATCAGCCGAGGGGGTACTTCCTATGGCTACACCTTC. Translating it yields CAISRGGTSYGYTF.

The gene calls are TRBV27 and TRBJ1-2; 9 positions agree with TRBD1. CDR1 and CDR2 (germline): MNHEY, SMNVEV (reference sequence). The J segment lost 8 bases and the V segment lost 5 bases, leaving 9 bases of the junction unmatched. The CDR3 extends over 14 amino acids. CDR3 protein: CASSPYRTGDGYTF. In nucleotides, the CDR3 is TGTGCCAGCAGTCCCTACCGGACAGGGGACGGCTACACCTTC.

The CDR3 DNA follows: TGTGCCAGCAGCATGTCAGGGGTGGGGTACAATGAGCAGTTCTTC. Its protein product is CASSMSGVGYNEQFF. V is TRBV6-5 and J is TRBJ2-1; D might be TRBD1 (6 bases). CDR1 is MNHEY and CDR2 is SVGAGI in the germline V gene. The CDR3 runs 15 residues. V shed 6 bases and J shed 4 bases, with 16 bases lying between them.

This clone was seen a handful of times. This chain joins TRBV7-8 and TRBJ1-1; TRBD1 matches at 8 bases. Germline V lookup: CDR1 SGHVS, CDR2 FQNEAQ. This CDR3 has 14 amino acids. Trimming took 5 bases from V and 8 from J; bases not matched to a gene: 10. The CDR3 nucleotides read TGTGCCAGCAGCCCACCGACAGGGGAATCCGAAGCTTTCTTT. Translating it yields CASSPPTGESEAFF.

This rearrangement joins TRBV4-3 to TRBJ2-2, with TRBD2 as a possible D gene (5 bases). The CDR3 sequence is 19 residues long. CDR1 is LGHNA and CDR2 is YSLEER in the germline V gene. V lost 0 bases and J 2 bases, leaving 19 bases between the germline ends. The CDR3 bases are TGCGCCAGCAGCCAAGATTTGGTTCGAGGGTCAGCCAACACCGGGGAGCTGTTTTTT. It translates to CASSQDLVRGSANTGELFF.

The V gene is TRBV7-9, the J gene TRBJ1-1, with D unclear. CDR3 length equals 11 residues. Germline V gives CDR1 SEHNR, CDR2 FQNEAQ (reference sequence). Trimming took off 8 bases at V and 4 bases at J, with 8 bases between the two ends. Written as DNA, the CDR3 is TGTGCCAGCGAGAGGAGCACTGAAGCTTTCTTT. As protein: CASERSTEAFF.

This clone was recorded once. This rearrangement joins TRBV11-2 to TRBJ1-4; 11 bases align to TRBD1. J gave up 7 bases and V 2 bases, and 6 bases lay outside the gene matches. Germline CDR1 reads SGHAT; CDR2 reads FQNNGV. The CDR3 spans 16 residues. In DNA, the CDR3 is TGTGCCAGCAGCTTATTGGGGACAGGGGGTTTTGAAAAACTGTTTTTT. Its protein product is CASSLLGTGGFEKLFF.

The chain combines TRBV3-1 (or the pseudogene TRBV3-2) with TRBJ1-6; 7 bases align to TRBD1. The CDR3 extends over 14 amino acids. Germline CDR1 is LGHDT and CDR2 is YNNKEL (reference sequence). The V segment lost 1 base and the J segment 9 bases; nucleotides outside the gene matches: 3. The CDR3 spells CASSQANRGSPLHF. CDR3 sequence (DNA): TGTGCCAGCAGCCAAGCCAACAGGGGTTCACCCCTCCACTTT.

This clone was found a few times. The V gene is TRBV7-9, the J gene TRBJ1-5; D is perhaps TRBD1 (6 bases). CDR3 size: 14 residues. Germline CDR1 SEHNR, CDR2 FQNEAQ (reference sequence). Trimming left V 5 bases short and J 6 bases short, with 14 bases between. This chain's CDR3 is CASSATGTGQPQHF. Written as DNA, the CDR3 is TGTGCCAGCAGCGCCACAGGGACGGGTCAGCCCCAGCATTTT.

The J gene is TRBJ2-7, the V gene TRBV7-9; D is perhaps TRBD2 (6 bases). Germline loops: CDR1 SEHNR, CDR2 FQNEAQ (reference sequence). V was clipped by 5 bases and J by 0 bases, with 11 bases between them. The CDR3 totals 14 residues. The CDR3 protein is CASSPGLLSYEQYF. The DNA for the CDR3 is TGTGCCAGCAGCCCGGGACTGCTCTCCTACGAGCAGTACTTC.

Here the CDR3 reads CAISNLQDTGELFF. CDR3 nucleotide sequence: TGTGCCATCAGTAACTTGCAGGACACCGGGGAGCTGTTTTTT. The chain joins TRBV10-3 to TRBJ2-2; D gene ambiguous. The germline V gene has CDR1 ENHRY and CDR2 SYGVKD. CDR3 length: 14 residues. The V end was cut by 5 bases, the J end by 3 bases, with 10 bases between.

The rearrangement uses TRBV5-1 and TRBJ2-6; D perhaps matches TRBD2 (5 bases). With 10 bases removed from V and 1 base from J, the gap between germline ends came to 9 bases. Germline lookup yields CDR1 SGHRS and CDR2 YFSETQ. The length of the CDR3 is 13 residues. The CDR3 DNA reads as TGCGCCTCGAGGGTGTCTGGGGCCAACGTCCTGACTTTC. Translation gives CASRVSGANVLTF.

J is TRBJ1-1 and V is TRBV7-2, with D possibly being TRBD1 (5 bases). V was trimmed by 3 bases and J by 0 bases, leaving 11 bases between them. The germline V gene has CDR1 SGHTA and CDR2 FQGNSA. The CDR3 is made up of 15 amino acids. This CDR3 reads CASSLYGGMNTEAFF. In nucleotides, the CDR3 is TGTGCCAGCAGCTTGTACGGGGGTATGAACACTGAAGCTTTCTTT.

This sequence joins TRBV7-2 and TRBJ1-4, with 9 bases matching TRBD1. The CDR3 is made up of 14 amino acids. Germline V gives CDR1 SGHTA, CDR2 FQGNSA. Trimming removed 6 bases from V and 8 bases from J; junction bases left unmatched: 7. Written as DNA, the CDR3 is TGTGCCAGCAGACCCGGGGGGACAGGGGAAAAACTGTTTTTT. Amino acid sequence: CASRPGGTGEKLFF.

The rearrangement uses TRBV11-2 and TRBJ2-1, with D unresolved. This CDR3 contains 14 residues. V was clipped by 0 bases and J by 2 bases, with 5 bases between them. Germline lookup yields CDR1 SGHAT and CDR2 FQNNGV. CDR3: CASSLEVAYNEQFF. The CDR3 DNA reads as TGTGCCAGCAGCTTAGAAGTAGCCTACAATGAGCAGTTCTTC.